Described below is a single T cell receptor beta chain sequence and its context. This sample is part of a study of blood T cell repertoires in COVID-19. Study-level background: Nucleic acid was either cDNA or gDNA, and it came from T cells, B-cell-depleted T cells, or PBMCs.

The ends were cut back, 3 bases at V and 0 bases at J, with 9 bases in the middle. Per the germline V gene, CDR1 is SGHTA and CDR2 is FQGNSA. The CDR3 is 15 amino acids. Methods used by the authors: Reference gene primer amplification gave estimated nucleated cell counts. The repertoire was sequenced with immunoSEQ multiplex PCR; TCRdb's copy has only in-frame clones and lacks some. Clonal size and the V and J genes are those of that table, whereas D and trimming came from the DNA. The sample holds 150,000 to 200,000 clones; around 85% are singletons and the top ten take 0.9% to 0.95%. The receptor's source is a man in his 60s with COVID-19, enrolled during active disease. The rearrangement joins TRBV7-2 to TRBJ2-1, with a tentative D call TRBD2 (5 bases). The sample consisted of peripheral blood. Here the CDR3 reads CASSFGESSYNEQFF. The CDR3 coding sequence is TGTGCCAGCAGCTTCGGGGAAAGCTCCTACAATGAGCAGTTCTTC.